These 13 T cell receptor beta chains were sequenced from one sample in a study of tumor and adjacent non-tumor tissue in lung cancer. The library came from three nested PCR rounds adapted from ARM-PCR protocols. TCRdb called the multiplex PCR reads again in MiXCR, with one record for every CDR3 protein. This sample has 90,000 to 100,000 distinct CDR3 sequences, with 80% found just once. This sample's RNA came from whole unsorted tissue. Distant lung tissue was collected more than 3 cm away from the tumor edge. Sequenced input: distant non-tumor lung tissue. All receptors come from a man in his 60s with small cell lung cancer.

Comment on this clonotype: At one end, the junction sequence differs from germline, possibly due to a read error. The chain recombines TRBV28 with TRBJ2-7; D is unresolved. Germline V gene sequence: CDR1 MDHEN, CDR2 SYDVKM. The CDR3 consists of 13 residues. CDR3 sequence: CASSRWLSYERYF. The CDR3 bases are TGCGCCAGCAGCCGCTGGCTATCCTACGAGCGGTACTTC.

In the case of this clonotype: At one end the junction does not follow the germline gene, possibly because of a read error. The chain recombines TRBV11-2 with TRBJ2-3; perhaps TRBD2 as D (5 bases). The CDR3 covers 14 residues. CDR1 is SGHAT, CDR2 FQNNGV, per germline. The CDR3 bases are TGTGCCAGCAGCTTAATGGGAGAGGTAGATACGCTGTATTTT. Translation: CASSLMGEVDTLYF.

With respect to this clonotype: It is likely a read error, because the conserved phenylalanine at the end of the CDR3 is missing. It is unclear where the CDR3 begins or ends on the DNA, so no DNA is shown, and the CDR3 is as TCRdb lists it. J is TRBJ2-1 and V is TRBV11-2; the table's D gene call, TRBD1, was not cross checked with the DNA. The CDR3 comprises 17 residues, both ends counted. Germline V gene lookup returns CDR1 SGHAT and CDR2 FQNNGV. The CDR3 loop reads CACRLVTAQSSYNEQLL.

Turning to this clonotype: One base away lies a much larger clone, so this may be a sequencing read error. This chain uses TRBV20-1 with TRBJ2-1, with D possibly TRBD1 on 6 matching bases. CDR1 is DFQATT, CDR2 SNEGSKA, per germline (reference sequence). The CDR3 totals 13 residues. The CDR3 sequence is CNARVPGANEQFF. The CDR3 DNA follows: TGCAATGCTAGAGTTCCAGGGGCGAATGAGCAGTTCTTC.

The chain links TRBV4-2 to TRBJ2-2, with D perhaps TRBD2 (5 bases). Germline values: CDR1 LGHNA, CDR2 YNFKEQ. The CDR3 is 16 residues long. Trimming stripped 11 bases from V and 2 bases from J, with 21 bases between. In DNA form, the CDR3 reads TGTGCCTGGAGCCTAGATCTGAGGGCAAACACCGGGGAGCTGTTTTTT. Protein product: CAWSLDLRANTGELFF.

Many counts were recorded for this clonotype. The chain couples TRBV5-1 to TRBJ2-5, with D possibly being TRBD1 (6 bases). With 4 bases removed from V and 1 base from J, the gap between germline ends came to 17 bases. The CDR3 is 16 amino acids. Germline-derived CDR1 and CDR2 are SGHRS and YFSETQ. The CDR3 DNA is TGCGCCAGCAGCCCGGGAAGACAGGCCCTCCAAGAGACCCAGTACTTC. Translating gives CASSPGRQALQETQYF.

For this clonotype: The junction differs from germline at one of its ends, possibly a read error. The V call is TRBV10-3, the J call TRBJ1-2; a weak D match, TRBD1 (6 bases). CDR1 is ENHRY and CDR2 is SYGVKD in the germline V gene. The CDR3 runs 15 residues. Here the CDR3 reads CAISLRETGIYGYIF. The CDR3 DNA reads TGTGCCATCAGTCTCAGGGAGACAGGCATCTATGGCTACATCTTC.

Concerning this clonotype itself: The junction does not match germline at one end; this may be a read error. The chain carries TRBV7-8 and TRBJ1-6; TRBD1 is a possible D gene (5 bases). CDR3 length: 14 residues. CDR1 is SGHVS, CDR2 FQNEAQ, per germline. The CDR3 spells CASCKQADNSRLHF. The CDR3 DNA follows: TGTGCCAGCTGCAAACAGGCGGATAATTCACGCCTCCACTTT.

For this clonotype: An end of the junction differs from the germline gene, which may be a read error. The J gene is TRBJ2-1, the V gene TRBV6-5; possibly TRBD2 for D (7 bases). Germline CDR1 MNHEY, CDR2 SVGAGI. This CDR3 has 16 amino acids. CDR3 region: CARSYEEGGDAGEQFF. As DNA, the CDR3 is TGTGCCAGGAGTTACGAGGAAGGGGGGGATGCCGGGGAGCAGTTCTTC.

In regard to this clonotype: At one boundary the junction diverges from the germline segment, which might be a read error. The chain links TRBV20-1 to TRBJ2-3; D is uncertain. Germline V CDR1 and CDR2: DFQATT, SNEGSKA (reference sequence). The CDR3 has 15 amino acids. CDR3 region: CSATQNKGSTDTQYF. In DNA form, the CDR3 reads TGCAGTGCTACCCAGAATAAGGGCAGCACAGATACGCAATATTTT.

CDR3: CASGYSKGANVLTF. DNA of the CDR3: TGTGCCAGTGGTTACTCGAAGGGGGCCAACGTCCTGACTTTC. J is TRBJ2-6 and V is TRBV6-5; D call uncertain. V gave up 9 bases and J gave up 4 bases, with 13 bases separating them. CDR1 MNHEY and CDR2 SVGAGI come from the germline V gene. The CDR3 has 14 residues.

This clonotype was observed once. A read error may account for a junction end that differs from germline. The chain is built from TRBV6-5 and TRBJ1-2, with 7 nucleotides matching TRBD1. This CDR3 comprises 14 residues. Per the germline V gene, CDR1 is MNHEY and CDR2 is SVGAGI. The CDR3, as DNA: TGTGCCAGCAGATCTAACGACAGGGACGCTGACTACTCCTTC. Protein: CASRSNDRDADYSF.

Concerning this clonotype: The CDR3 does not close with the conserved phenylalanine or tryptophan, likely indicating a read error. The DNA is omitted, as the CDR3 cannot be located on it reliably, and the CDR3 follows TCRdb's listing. The CDR3 loop reads CSVREGPFI. The chain links TRBV29-1 to TRBJ1-1. From germline, CDR1 is SQVTM and CDR2 ANQGSEA. The CDR3 adds up to 9 amino acids, both ends counted.